The 21 T cell receptor beta chains below come from one sample, sequenced in a study of shared clonotypes between healthy human individuals. Assay: immunoSEQ multiplex PCR; the TCRdb copy retains only in-frame clones and omits some. The table has some 2,100,000 clones, about 92% seen once. As defined, naive CD8 cells were CD45RO-negative and positively selected for CCR7, with terminally differentiated effector memory CD45RA+ cells excluded. Sample: naive CD8+ T cells from PBMCs. All receptors come from a man aged 18-30 years in good health. Some clones in this sample may be carry-over from other donors' samples.

CDR3 coding DNA: TGTGCCAGCAGTTGGGGGACGGCTAACACCGGGGAGCTGTTTTTT. Protein: CASSWGTANTGELFF. V and J are TRBV6-5 and TRBJ2-2; D could derive from TRBD1 or TRBD2 (5 bases each). This CDR3 has 15 amino acids. Trimming removed 4 bases from V and 2 bases from J, with 11 bases in between. Germline V lookup: CDR1 MNHEY, CDR2 SVGAGI.

The gene calls are TRBV4-1 and TRBJ2-7; a possible D gene is TRBD2 (5 bases). The CDR3 is made up of 14 amino acids. Germline V lookup: CDR1 MGHRA, CDR2 YSYEKL. Trimming removed 0 bases at V and 3 bases at J, with 9 bases between. The CDR3 spells CASSQDAGNYEQYF. Here the CDR3 DNA reads TGCGCCAGCAGCCAAGATGCCGGGAACTACGAGCAGTACTTC.

This clone appeared a single time. The chain uses TRBV7-9 and TRBJ2-7; either TRBD1 or TRBD2 may supply D (5 bases each). V was trimmed by 2 bases and J by 1 base, leaving 18 bases between them. The germline CDR1 and CDR2 sequences are SEHNR and FQNEAQ (reference sequence). The CDR3 length is 17 residues. The CDR3 spells CASSLYPEGPTSYEQYF. The CDR3 bases are TGTGCCAGCAGCTTATATCCAGAGGGACCGACATCCTACGAGCAGTACTTC. The complete variable domain, with remaining parts taken from reference TRBV7-9 and TRBJ2-7, reads DTGVSQNPRHKITKRGQNVTFRCDPISEHNRLYWYRQTLGQGPEFLTYFQNEAQLEKSRLLSDRFSAERPKGSFSTLEIQRTEQGDSAMYLCASSLYPEGPTSYEQYFGPGTRLTVT.

The chain uses TRBV27 and TRBJ2-7; weak D call: TRBD2 (6 bases). The CDR3 runs 16 residues. Germline CDR1 is MNHEY and CDR2 is SMNVEV (reference sequence). The V end lost 0 bases, the J end lost 2 bases, and 14 bases lay between the germline ends. Here the CDR3 DNA reads TGTGCCAGCAGTTTATCGGCGGGGACTCTGGCCTACGAGCAGTACTTC. Translation: CASSLSAGTLAYEQYF.

The table lists this clone with a count of one. V gene TRBV9 combines with J gene TRBJ1-2, with TRBD1 as a possible D gene (5 bases). The V end was cut by 4 bases, the J end by 4 bases, with 14 bases between. Germline V lookup: CDR1 SGDLS, CDR2 YYNGEE. The length of the CDR3 is 14 residues. The CDR3 coding sequence is TGTGCCAGCAGCATGCTGACAGCTGTCTATGGCTACACCTTC. This codes for CASSMLTAVYGYTF. Full variable domain (rest looked up from reference TRBV9 and TRBJ1-2): DSGVTQTPKHLITATGQRVTLRCSPRSGDLSVYWYQQSLDQGLQFLIQYYNGEERAKGNILERFSAQQFPDLHSELNLSSLELGDSALYFCASSMLTAVYGYTFGSGTRLTVV.

The genes are TRBV6-5 and TRBJ2-3, with TRBD2 matching 9 bases. The germline CDR1 and CDR2 sequences are MNHEY and SVGAGI. Unmatched junction bases numbered 7, after V lost 7 bases and J lost 2 bases. The CDR3 contains 15 residues. In nucleotides, the CDR3 is TGTGCCAGCAAATGGCGGGAGGGCCCCACAGATACGCAGTATTTT. Translated, it gives CASKWREGPTDTQYF.

CDR3 sequence reads: CASSYTYTSNEQFF. CDR3 DNA: TGTGCCAGCAGTTACACTTACACGAGTAATGAGCAGTTCTTC. The chain recombines TRBV6-5 with TRBJ2-1; D not certain. This CDR3 is 14 amino acids long. The V end lost 2 bases, the J end lost 7 bases, and 12 bases lay between the germline ends. The germline V gene encodes CDR1 MNHEY and CDR2 SVGAGI.

The rearrangement joins TRBV28 to TRBJ2-6; TRBD1 agrees at 10 bases. The V gene end was trimmed by 7 bases and the J gene end by 3 bases; junction bases not matched to a gene: 9. Germline assignment: CDR1 MDHEN and CDR2 SYDVKM. The CDR3 loop spans 17 amino acids. The CDR3 sequence: CASKTDRGLYGANVLTF. The CDR3 region has the DNA TGTGCCAGCAAGACCGACAGGGGGCTGTATGGGGCCAACGTCCTGACTTTC.

The V call is TRBV28, the J call TRBJ2-7; D may correspond to TRBD1 or TRBD2 (6 bases each). Trimming shortened V by 3 bases and J by 1 base, and 19 bases separated the two germline ends. The CDR3 consists of 17 residues. CDR1 is MDHEN and CDR2 is SYDVKM in the germline V gene. CDR3 loop: CASSFRFGGRRSYEQYF. The CDR3 DNA sequence: TGTGCCAGCAGTTTTAGATTCGGGGGCCGGAGATCCTACGAGCAGTACTTC.

This clone was seen a single time. The chain employs TRBV6-5 and TRBJ2-7; no clear D gene. From germline, CDR1 is MNHEY and CDR2 SVGAGI. The CDR3 length is 13 residues. Trimming took off 0 bases at V and 4 bases at J, with 7 bases between the two ends. CDR3: CASSYSIAYEQYF. CDR3 coding DNA: TGTGCCAGCAGTTACTCTATAGCTTACGAGCAGTACTTC.

CDR3 sequence: CASSLDGSSYNSPLHF. In nucleotides, the CDR3 is TGTGCCAGCAGCTTAGACGGGAGCTCCTATAATTCACCCCTCCACTTT. The chain links TRBV7-9 to TRBJ1-6; D is unclear. The germline gives CDR1 SEHNR, CDR2 FQNEAQ (reference sequence). Trimming took 1 base from V and 0 from J, leaving 7 bases between them. The CDR3 loop spans 16 amino acids.

The rearrangement uses TRBV2 and TRBJ2-7; D not certain. The length of the CDR3 is 15 residues. The germline CDR1 and CDR2 sequences are SNHLY and FYNNEI. V gave up 1 base and J gave up 1 base, with 11 bases separating them. The CDR3 coding sequence is TGTGCCAGCAGTGAAGGGTTTGGGAAATCCTACGAGCAGTACTTC. It translates to CASSEGFGKSYEQYF.

This clone has a single count. V and J are TRBV2 and TRBJ1-1; possibly TRBD1 for D (6 bases). Trimming removed 11 bases from V and 12 bases from J, with 19 bases in between. Germline values: CDR1 SNHLY, CDR2 FYNNEI. CDR3 length: 11 amino acids. The CDR3 spells CALGGTLRPFF. As DNA, the CDR3 is TGTGCCCTTGGGGGCACCCTAAGGCCTTTCTTT.

The rearrangement links TRBV27 to TRBJ1-1; no clear D. The CDR3 runs to 12 residues. Germline V gene sequence: CDR1 MNHEY, CDR2 SMNVEV (reference sequence). The V and J ends lost 5 bases and 4 bases respectively, with 8 bases between them. The chain's CDR3 is CASSAGLTEAFF. The CDR3 DNA follows: TGTGCCAGCAGTGCCGGACTCACTGAAGCTTTCTTT.

A note on this clone: The sample carries other DNA sequences with the same CDR3. The chain is built from TRBV19 and TRBJ2-1, with TRBD1 identical over 9 bases. After removal of 6 bases from V and 1 base from J, the junction contained 4 bases not matched to a gene. Germline CDR1 LNHDA, CDR2 SQIVND (reference sequence). The length of the CDR3 is 15 residues. DNA of the CDR3: TGTGCCAGTAGCCCCGGGACAGGGTCCTACAATGAGCAGTTCTTC. This encodes CASSPGTGSYNEQFF.

The CDR3 DNA sequence: TGTGCCAGCAGTTGGGACAGGGAGGTGAGTCAGCCCCAGCATTTT. Protein product: CASSWDREVSQPQHF. The chain couples TRBV28 to TRBJ1-5, with 9 bases lining up with TRBD1. V lost 4 bases and J lost 6; bases outside the gene matches: 7. The CDR3 totals 15 residues. Germline values: CDR1 MDHEN, CDR2 SYDVKM. The full variable domain, in which reference TRBV28 and TRBJ1-5 provide the parts outside the CDR3, is DVKVTQSSRYLVKRTGEKVFLECVQDMDHENMFWYRQDPGLGLRLIYFSYDVKMKEKGDIPEGYSVSREKKERFSLILESASTNQTSMYLCASSWDREVSQPQHFGDGTRLSIL.

V usage is TRBV7-6 and J usage is TRBJ1-1; perhaps TRBD1 as D (5 bases). V shed 5 bases and J shed 6 bases, with 19 bases lying between them. This CDR3 is built from 15 residues. Germline V gene sequence: CDR1 SGHVS, CDR2 FNYEAQ. In DNA form, the CDR3 reads TGTGCCAGCAGCCACGGGACGGACGCAGGCGCTGAAGCTTTCTTT. Amino acid sequence: CASSHGTDAGAEAFF.

V gene TRBV7-2 combines with J gene TRBJ2-7, with 9 bases lining up with TRBD2. CDR3 size: 15 residues. The V gene's germline CDR1 is SGHTA and CDR2 FQGNSA. Trimming took 3 bases from V and 2 from J; bases not matched to a gene: 5. The CDR3 sequence: CASSFHSSGAYEQYF. DNA of the CDR3: TGTGCCAGCAGCTTCCACTCTAGCGGGGCCTACGAGCAGTACTTC.

This clone appeared a single time. V gene TRBV21-1 combines with J gene TRBJ1-5. TRBV21-1 is assigned pseudogene status. The CDR3 runs 13 residues. The CDR3 here is CARYTGEGQPQHF. CDR3 in DNA: TGTGCCAGATATACAGGGGAGGGACAGCCCCAGCATTTT.

The rearrangement uses TRBV11-2 and TRBJ2-5, with D perhaps TRBD1 (6 bases). The CDR3 is made up of 15 amino acids. Trimming removed 8 bases from V and 11 bases from J, with 27 bases in between. CDR1 SGHAT and CDR2 FQNNGV come from the germline V gene. The CDR3 region has the DNA TGTGCCAGCTCCTCGCACAGGGAAGGCCGCGGTGAGCAGTACTTC. It is translated as CASSSHREGRGEQYF.

V is TRBV19 and J is TRBJ2-5, with 7 bases aligning to TRBD2. Germline V CDR1 and CDR2: LNHDA, SQIVND (reference sequence). The CDR3 has 19 residues. The ends lost 3 bases at V and 2 bases at J; junction bases unmatched: 18. The CDR3, as DNA: TGTGCCAGTAGTATCGCCTCCAGTTTGGTTGCTAGCGGACAAGAGACCCAGTACTTC. This encodes CASSIASSLVASGQETQYF.